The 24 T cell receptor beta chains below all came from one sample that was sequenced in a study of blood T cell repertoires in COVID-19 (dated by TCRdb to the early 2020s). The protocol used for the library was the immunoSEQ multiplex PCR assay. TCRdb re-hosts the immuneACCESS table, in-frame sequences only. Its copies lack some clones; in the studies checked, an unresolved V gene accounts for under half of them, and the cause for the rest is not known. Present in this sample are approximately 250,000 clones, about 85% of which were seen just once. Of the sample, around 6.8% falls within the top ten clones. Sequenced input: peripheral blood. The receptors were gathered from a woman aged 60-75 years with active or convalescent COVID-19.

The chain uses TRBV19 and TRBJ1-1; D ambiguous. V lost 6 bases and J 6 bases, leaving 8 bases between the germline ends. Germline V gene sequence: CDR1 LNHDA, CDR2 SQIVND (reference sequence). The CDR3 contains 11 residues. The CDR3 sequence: CASRSSAEAFF. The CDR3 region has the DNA TGTGCCAGTAGGAGTTCGGCTGAAGCTTTCTTT.

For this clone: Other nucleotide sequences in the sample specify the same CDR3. The chain's CDR3 is CASSPAGATEAFF. The CDR3 DNA reads TGTGCCAGCAGCCCTGCAGGGGCCACTGAAGCTTTCTTT. The rearrangement links TRBV7-9 to TRBJ1-1, with D possibly TRBD1 on 6 matching bases. The CDR3 contains 13 residues. V was trimmed by 5 bases and J by 4 bases, leaving 11 bases between them. Per the germline V gene, CDR1 is SEHNR and CDR2 is FQNEAQ (reference sequence). The full variable domain, its missing parts supplied by reference TRBV7-9 and TRBJ1-1, is DTGVSQNPRHKITKRGQNVTFRCDPISEHNRLYWYRQTLGQGPEFLTYFQNEAQLEKSRLLSDRFSAERPKGSFSTLEIQRTEQGDSAMYLCASSPAGATEAFFGQGTRLTVV.

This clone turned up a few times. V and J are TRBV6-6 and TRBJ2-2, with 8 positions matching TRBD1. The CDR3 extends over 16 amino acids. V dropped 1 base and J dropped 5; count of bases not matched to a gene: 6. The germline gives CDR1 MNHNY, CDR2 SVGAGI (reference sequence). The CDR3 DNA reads TGTGCCAGCAGTTACTTGACAGGGGCGTGGACCGGGGAGCTGTTTTTT. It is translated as CASSYLTGAWTGELFF.

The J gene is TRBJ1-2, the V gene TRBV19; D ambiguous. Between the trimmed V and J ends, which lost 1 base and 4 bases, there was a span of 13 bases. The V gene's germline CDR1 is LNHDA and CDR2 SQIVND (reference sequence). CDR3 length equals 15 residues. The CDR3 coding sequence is TGTGCCAGTAGTATAGGCGAGGGCAGTTTCTATGGCTACACCTTC. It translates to CASSIGEGSFYGYTF. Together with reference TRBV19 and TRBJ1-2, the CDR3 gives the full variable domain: DGGITQSPKYLFRKEGQNVTLSCEQNLNHDAMYWYRQDPGQGLRLIYYSQIVNDFQKGDIAEGYSVSREKKESFPLTVTSAQKNPTAFYLCASSIGEGSFYGYTFGSGTRLTVV.

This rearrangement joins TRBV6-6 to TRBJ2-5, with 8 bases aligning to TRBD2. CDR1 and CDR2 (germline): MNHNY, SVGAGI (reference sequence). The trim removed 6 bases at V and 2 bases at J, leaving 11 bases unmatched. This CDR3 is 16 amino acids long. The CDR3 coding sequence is TGTGCCAGCAGCCTCCGGGGCGGGGGGATACAAGAGACCCAGTACTTC. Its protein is CASSLRGGGIQETQYF.

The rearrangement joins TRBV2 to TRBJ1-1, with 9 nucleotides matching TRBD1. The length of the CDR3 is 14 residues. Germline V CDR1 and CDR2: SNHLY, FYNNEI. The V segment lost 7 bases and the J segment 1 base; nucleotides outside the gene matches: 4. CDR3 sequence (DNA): TGTGCCAGCAAATCGGGACAGGGGAACACTGAAGCTTTCTTT. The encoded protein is CASKSGQGNTEAFF.

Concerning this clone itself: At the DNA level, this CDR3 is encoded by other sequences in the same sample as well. Here the CDR3 reads CASSGGQGPYNEQFF. CDR3 DNA sequence: TGCGCCAGCAGCGGGGGACAGGGACCTTACAATGAGCAGTTCTTC. The V gene is TRBV5-1, the J gene TRBJ2-1; TRBD1 agrees at 9 bases. Germline loops: CDR1 SGHRS, CDR2 YFSETQ. The CDR3 spans 15 residues. V lost 4 bases and J lost 4; bases outside the gene matches: 6. The full variable domain, completed using reference TRBV5-1 and TRBJ2-1, is KAGVTQTPRYLIKTRGQQVTLSCSPISGHRSVSWYQQTPGQGLQFLFEYFSETQRNKGNFPGRFSGRQFSNSRSEMNVSTLELGDSALYLCASSGGQGPYNEQFFGPGTRLTVL.

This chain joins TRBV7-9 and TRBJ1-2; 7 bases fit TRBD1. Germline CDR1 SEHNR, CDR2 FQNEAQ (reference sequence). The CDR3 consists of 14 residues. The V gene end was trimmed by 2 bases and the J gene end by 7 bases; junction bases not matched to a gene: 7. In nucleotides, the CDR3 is TGTGCCAGCAGCTTAACCGGGACAGCCCGTGGCTACACCTTC. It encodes CASSLTGTARGYTF. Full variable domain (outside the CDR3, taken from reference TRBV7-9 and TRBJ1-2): DTGVSQNPRHKITKRGQNVTFRCDPISEHNRLYWYRQTLGQGPEFLTYFQNEAQLEKSRLLSDRFSAERPKGSFSTLEIQRTEQGDSAMYLCASSLTGTARGYTFGSGTRLTVV.

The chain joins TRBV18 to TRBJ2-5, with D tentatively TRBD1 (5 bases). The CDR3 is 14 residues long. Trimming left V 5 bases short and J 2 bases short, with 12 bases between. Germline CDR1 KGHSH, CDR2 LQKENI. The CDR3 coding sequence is TGTGCCAGCTCAGGGGCCAACCCACAAGAGACCCAGTACTTC. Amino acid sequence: CASSGANPQETQYF.

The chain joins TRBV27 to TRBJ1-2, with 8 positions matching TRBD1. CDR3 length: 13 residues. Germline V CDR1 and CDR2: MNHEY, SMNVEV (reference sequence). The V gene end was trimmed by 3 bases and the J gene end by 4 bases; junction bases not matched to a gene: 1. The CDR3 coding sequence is TGTGCCAGCAGTTTGGGACAGGCCTATGGCTACACCTTC. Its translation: CASSLGQAYGYTF.

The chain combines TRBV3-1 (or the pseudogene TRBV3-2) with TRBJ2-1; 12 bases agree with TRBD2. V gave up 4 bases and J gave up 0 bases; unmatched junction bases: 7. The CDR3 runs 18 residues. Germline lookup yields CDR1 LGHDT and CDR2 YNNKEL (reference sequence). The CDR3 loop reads CASSPGLAGSSSYNEQFF. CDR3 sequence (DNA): TGTGCCAGCAGCCCGGGACTAGCGGGTTCCAGCTCCTACAATGAGCAGTTCTTC.

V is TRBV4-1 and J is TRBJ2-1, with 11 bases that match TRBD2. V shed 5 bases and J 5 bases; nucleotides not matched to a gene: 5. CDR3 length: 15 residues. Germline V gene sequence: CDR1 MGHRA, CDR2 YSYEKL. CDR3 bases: TGCGCCAGCAGCGGAGAACTAGCGGGGGACAATGAGCAGTTCTTC. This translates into CASSGELAGDNEQFF.

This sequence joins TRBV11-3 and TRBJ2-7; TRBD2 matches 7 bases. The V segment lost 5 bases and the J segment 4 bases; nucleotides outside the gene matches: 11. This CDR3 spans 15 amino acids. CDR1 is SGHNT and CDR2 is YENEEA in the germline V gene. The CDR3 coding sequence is TGTGCCAGCAGCAAATTAGCGGGCGGGGGATACGAGCAGTACTTC. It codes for CASSKLAGGGYEQYF.

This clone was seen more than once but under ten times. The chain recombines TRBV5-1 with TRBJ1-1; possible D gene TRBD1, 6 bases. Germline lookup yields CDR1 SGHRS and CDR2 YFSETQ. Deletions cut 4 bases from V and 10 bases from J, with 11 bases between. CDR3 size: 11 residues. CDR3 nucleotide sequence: TGCGCCAGCAGCCCAGGGGACGGAGCTTTCTTT. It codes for CASSPGDGAFF.

The CDR3: CASTTMNTEAFF. The CDR3 coding sequence is TGTGCCAGCACCACAATGAACACTGAAGCTTTCTTT. V is TRBV7-9 and J is TRBJ1-1; D is undetermined. This CDR3 has 12 amino acids. V was clipped by 7 bases and J by 0 bases, with 6 bases between them. The germline V gene encodes CDR1 SEHNR and CDR2 FQNEAQ (reference sequence).

The CDR3 is CASSMGQGNQPQHF. The CDR3 DNA follows: TGTGCCAGCAGCATGGGACAGGGCAATCAGCCCCAGCATTTT. The V gene is TRBV6-5, the J gene TRBJ1-5; 8 nucleotides agree with TRBD1. The CDR3 runs 14 residues. The V gene's germline CDR1 is MNHEY and CDR2 SVGAGI. With 6 bases clipped from V and 2 bases from J, the junction kept 3 bases outside the gene matches.

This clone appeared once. CDR3 sequence reads: CASSQGGGRSTDTQYF. CDR3 nucleotide sequence: TGTGCCAGCAGCCAGGGGGGGGGAAGGAGCACAGATACGCAGTATTTT. This chain connects TRBV4-2 to TRBJ2-3; 7 positions match TRBD2. This CDR3 is 16 amino acids long. The germline V gene has CDR1 LGHNA and CDR2 YNFKEQ. V was pared by 3 bases and J by 0 bases, with 6 bases of the junction left unmatched.

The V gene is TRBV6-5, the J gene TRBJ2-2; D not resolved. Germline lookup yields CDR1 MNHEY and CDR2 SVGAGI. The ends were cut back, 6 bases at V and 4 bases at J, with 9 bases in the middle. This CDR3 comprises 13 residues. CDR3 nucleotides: TGTGCCAGCAGGAGGTCGTCCACCGGGGAGCTGTTTTTT. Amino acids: CASRRSSTGELFF.

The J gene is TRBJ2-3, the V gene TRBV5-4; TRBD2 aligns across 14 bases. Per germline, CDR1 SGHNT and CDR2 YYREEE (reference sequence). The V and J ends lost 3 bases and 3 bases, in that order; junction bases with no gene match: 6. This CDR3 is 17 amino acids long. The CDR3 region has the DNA TGTGCCAGCAGCTCGGGACTAGCGGGAGCCGGGACAGATACGCAGTATTTT. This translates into CASSSGLAGAGTDTQYF.

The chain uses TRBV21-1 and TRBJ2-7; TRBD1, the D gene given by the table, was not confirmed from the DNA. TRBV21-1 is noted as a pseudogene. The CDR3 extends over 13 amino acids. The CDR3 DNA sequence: TGTGCCAGCAGCAAAGGAAAGGGGCGCGGGCAGTACTTC. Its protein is CASSKGKGRGQYF.

CDR3 loop: CASSFDRSDIQYF. DNA of the CDR3: TGTGCCAGCAGTTTTGACAGGTCAGACATTCAGTACTTC. This sequence joins TRBV28 and TRBJ2-4, with D possibly matching TRBD1 (6 bases). The V end was cut by 3 bases, the J end by 8 bases, with 11 bases between. The CDR3 contains 13 residues. Germline lookup yields CDR1 MDHEN and CDR2 SYDVKM.

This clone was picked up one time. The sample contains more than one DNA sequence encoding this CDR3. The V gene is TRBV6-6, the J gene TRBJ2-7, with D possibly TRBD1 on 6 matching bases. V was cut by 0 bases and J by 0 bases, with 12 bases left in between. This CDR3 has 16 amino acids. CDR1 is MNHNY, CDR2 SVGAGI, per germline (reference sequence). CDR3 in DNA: TGTGCCAGCAGTTACTCGAGGCAGGGGAGCTCCTACGAGCAGTACGTC. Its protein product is CASSYSRQGSSYEQYV.

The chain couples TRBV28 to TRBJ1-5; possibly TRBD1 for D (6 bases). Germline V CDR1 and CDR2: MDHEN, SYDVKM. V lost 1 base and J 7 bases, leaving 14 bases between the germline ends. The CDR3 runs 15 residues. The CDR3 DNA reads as TGTGCCAGCAGTTTATCTGCCAGGGGTAGACAGCCCCAGCATTTT. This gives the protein CASSLSARGRQPQHF.

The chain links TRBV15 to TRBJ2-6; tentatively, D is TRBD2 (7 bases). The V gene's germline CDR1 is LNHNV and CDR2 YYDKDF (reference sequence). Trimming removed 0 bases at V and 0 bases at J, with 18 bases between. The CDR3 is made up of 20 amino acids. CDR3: CATSRDRGREQLSGANVLTF. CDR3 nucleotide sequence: TGTGCCACCAGCAGAGATCGGGGGCGGGAGCAGCTCTCTGGGGCCAACGTCCTGACTTTC.